Only one count was recorded for the clone carrying this TCR beta chain. The time point was: patch test 2, 6 weeks after DPC sensitization. Treatment defined: therapeutic diphenylcyclopropenone sensitization with weekly scalp DPC. The data were obtained in a study of human T cells and chemical hapten exposure. The CDR3 length is 10 residues. Germline assignment: CDR1 SGDLS and CDR2 YYNGEE. Trimming took off 8 bases at V and 6 bases at J, with 8 bases between the two ends. MiXCR, run by TCRdb on the RACE reads, gives a single entry per CDR3 protein. The sample records over 100,000 distinct CDR3 sequences, roughly 10% being singletons.

This specimen consisted of whole blood, obtained in connection with sensitization to the hapten diphenylcyclopropenone (DPC). V and J are TRBV9 and TRBJ1-2, with D perhaps TRBD1 (6 bases). The TCR comes from a woman in her thirties or forties with alopecia areata. Some clones in this sample may be carry-over from other donors' samples. The DNA of the CDR3 is TGTGCCAGTTACAGGGATGGCTACACCTTC. The encoded protein is CASYRDGYTF.